This T cell receptor beta chain emerged from a study of post-analysis software for immune sequencing data. The study's findings and limits: With TRBV5-6, TRBV5-1 and TRBV20-1 included, roughly five TRBV segments were more frequent in patients than in controls. Compared against controls, patients with multiple sclerosis displayed significantly lower normalized Chao1 diversity.

Concerning this clonotype itself: What it binds is unknown.

This CDR3 is 13 amino acids long. Germline CDR1 SGHTA, CDR2 FQGNSA. Trimming removed 7 bases at V and 5 bases at J, with 14 bases between. Prepared TCR beta cDNA libraries contained unique molecular identifiers. MiXCR, run by TCRdb on the PCR reads, gives a single entry per CDR3 protein. The sample yields hundreds of thousands of distinct CDR3 sequences, roughly three fifths seen once. The specimen was blood. The chain carries TRBV7-2 and TRBJ2-5, with a possible D match to TRBD1 (8 bases). This TCR was sampled from a girl aged 2 to 9 with multiple sclerosis. Written as DNA, the CDR3 is TGTGCCAGCAAAACAGGGGGGGCTGAGACCCAGTACTTC. The encoded protein is CASKTGGAETQYF.